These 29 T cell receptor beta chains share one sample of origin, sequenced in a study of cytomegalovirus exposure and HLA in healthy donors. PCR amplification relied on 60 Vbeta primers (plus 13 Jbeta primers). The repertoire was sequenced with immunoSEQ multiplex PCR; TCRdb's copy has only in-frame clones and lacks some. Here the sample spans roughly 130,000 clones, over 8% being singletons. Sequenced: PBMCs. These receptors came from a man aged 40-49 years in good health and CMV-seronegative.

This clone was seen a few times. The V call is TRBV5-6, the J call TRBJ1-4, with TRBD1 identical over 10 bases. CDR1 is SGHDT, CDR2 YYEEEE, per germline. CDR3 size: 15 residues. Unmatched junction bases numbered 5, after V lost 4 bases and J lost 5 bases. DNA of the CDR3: TGTGCCAGCAGCAACTTGGGACAGGGGAATGAAAAACTGTTTTTT. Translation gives CASSNLGQGNEKLFF.

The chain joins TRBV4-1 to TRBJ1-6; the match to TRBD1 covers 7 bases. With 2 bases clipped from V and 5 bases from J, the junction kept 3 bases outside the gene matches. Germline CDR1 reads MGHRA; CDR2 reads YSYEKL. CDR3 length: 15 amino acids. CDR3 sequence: CASSQLDRDNSPLHF. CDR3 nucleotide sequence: TGCGCCAGCAGCCAACTAGACAGGGATAATTCACCCCTCCACTTT.

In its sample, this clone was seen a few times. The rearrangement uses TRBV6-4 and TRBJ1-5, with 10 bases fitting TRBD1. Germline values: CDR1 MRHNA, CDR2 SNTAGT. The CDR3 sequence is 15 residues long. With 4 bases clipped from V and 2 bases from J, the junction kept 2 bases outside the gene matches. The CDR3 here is CASSAGTGGNQPQHF. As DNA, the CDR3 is TGTGCCAGCAGTGCCGGGACAGGGGGCAATCAGCCCCAGCATTTT.

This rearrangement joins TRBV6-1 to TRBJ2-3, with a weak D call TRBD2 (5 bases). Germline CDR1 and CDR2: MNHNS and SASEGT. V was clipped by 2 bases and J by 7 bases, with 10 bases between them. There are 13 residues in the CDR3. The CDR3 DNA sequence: TGTGCCAGCAGTGAATCGAGGGCAAATACGCAGTATTTT. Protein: CASSESRANTQYF.

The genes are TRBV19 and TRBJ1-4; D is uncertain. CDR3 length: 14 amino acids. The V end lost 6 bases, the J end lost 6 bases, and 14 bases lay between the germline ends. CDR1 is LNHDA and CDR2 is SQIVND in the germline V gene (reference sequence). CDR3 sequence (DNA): TGTGCCAGTAGAAGCGACTTCGCTTATGAAAAACTGTTTTTT. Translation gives CASRSDFAYEKLFF. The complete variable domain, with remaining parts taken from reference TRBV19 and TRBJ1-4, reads DGGITQSPKYLFRKEGQNVTLSCEQNLNHDAMYWYRQDPGQGLRLIYYSQIVNDFQKGDIAEGYSVSREKKESFPLTVTSAQKNPTAFYLCASRSDFAYEKLFFGSGTQLSVL.

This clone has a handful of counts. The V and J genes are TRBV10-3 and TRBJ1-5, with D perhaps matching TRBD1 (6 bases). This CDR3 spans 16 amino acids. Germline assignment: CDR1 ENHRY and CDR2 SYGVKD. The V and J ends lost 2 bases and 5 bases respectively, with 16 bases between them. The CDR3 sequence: CAISEGPGQGYQPQHF. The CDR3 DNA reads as TGTGCCATCAGTGAGGGGCCGGGCCAGGGGTATCAGCCCCAGCATTTT.

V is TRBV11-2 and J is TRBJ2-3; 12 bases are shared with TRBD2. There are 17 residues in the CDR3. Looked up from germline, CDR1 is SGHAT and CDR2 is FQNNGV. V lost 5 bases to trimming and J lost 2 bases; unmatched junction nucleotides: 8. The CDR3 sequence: CASSTFWTSGNTDTQYF. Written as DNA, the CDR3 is TGTGCCAGCAGCACTTTTTGGACTAGCGGGAACACAGATACGCAGTATTTT. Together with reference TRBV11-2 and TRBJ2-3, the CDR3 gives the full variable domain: EAGVAQSPRYKIIEKRQSVAFWCNPISGHATLYWYQQILGQGPKLLIQFQNNGVVDDSQLPKDRFSAERLKGVDSTLKIQPAKLEDSAVYLCASSTFWTSGNTDTQYFGPGTRLTVL.

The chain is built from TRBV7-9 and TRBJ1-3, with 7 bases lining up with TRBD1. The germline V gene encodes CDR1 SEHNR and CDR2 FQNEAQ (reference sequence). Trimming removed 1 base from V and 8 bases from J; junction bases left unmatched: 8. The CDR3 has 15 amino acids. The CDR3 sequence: CASSLGQGGSDTIYF. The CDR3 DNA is TGTGCCAGCAGCTTAGGACAGGGTGGATCAGACACCATATATTTT.

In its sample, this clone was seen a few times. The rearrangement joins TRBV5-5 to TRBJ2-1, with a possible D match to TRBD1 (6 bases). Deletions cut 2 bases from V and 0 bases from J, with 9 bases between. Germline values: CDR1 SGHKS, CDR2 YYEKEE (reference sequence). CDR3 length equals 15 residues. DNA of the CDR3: TGTGCCAGCAGCTTAGGGGACAACTCCTACAATGAGCAGTTCTTC. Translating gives CASSLGDNSYNEQFF.

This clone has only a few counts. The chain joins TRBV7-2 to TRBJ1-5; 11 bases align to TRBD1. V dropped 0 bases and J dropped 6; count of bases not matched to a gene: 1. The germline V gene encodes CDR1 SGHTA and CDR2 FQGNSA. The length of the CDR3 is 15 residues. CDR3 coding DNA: TGTGCCAGCAGCTTAGCAGGGACAGGGGGTCAGCCCCAGCATTTT. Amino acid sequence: CASSLAGTGGQPQHF.

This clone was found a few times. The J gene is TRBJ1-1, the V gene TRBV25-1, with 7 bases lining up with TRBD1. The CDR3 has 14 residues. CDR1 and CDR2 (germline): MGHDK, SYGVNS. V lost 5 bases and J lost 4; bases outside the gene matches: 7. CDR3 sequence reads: CASSLTGRFTEAFF. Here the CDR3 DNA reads TGTGCCAGCAGTCTGACAGGGAGGTTCACTGAAGCTTTCTTT.

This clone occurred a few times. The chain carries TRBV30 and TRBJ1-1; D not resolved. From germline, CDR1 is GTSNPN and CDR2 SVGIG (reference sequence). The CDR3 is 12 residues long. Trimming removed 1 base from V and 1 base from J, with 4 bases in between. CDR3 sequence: CAWSDTNTEAFF. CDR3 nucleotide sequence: TGTGCCTGGAGTGACACGAACACTGAAGCTTTCTTT. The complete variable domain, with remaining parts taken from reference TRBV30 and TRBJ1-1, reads SQTIHQWPATLVQPVGSPLSLECTVEGTSNPNLYWYRQAAGRGLQLLFYSVGIGQISSEVPQNLSASRPQDRQFILSSKKLLLSDSGFYLCAWSDTNTEAFFGQGTRLTVV.

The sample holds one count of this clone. DNA of the CDR3: TGTGCCAGCAGTGACTTGGTGACAGGGGTTCAAGAGACCCAGTACTTC. It is translated as CASSDLVTGVQETQYF. The chain combines TRBV2 with TRBJ2-5; 8 bases match TRBD1. Germline CDR1 reads SNHLY; CDR2 reads FYNNEI. The CDR3 extends over 16 amino acids. The V segment lost 3 bases and the J segment 2 bases; nucleotides outside the gene matches: 8.

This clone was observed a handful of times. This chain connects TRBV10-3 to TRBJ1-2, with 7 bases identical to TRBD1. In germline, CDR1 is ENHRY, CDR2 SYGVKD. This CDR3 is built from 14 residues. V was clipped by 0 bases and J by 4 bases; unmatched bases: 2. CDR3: CAISESGTVYGYTF. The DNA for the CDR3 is TGTGCCATCAGTGAGTCTGGGACAGTCTATGGCTACACCTTC.

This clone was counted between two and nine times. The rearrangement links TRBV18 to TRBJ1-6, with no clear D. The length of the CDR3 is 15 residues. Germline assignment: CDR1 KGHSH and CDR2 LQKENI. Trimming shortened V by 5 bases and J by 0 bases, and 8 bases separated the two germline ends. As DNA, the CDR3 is TGTGCCAGCTCAGAAGTCGGCTCCTATAATTCACCCCTCCACTTT. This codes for CASSEVGSYNSPLHF.

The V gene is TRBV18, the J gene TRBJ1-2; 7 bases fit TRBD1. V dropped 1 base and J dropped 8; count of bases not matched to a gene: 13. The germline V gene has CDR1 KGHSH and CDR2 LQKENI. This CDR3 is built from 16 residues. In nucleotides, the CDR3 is TGTGCCAGCTCACCACAGGGACAGCCATTAACGGAAGGCTACACCTTC. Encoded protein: CASSPQGQPLTEGYTF.

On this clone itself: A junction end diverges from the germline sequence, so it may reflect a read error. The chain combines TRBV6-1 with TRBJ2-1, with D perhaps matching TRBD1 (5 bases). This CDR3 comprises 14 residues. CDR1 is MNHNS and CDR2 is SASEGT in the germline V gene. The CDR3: CASSETNAGRYEIF. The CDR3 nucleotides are TGTGCCAGCAGTGAAACAAACGCAGGGCGCTACGAGATCTTC.

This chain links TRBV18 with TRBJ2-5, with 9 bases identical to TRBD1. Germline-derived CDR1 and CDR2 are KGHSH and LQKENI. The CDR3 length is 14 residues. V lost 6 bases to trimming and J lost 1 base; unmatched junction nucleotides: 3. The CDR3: CASSRTGAQETQYF. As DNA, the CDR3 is TGTGCCAGCTCTCGGACAGGGGCCCAAGAGACCCAGTACTTC.

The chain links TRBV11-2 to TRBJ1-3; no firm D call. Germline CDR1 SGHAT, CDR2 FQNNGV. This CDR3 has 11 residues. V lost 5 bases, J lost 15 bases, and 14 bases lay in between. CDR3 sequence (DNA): TGTGCCAGCAGCGAAACAGAGGGTCGATATTTT. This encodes CASSETEGRYF.

The CDR3 nucleotides are TGTGCCAGCAGTTCCCCCTCGACAGGGTCATTTACAGATACGCAGTATTTT. It specifies CASSSPSTGSFTDTQYF. The chain carries TRBV27 and TRBJ2-3, with 7 bases identical to TRBD1. The CDR3 runs to 17 residues. Germline values: CDR1 MNHEY, CDR2 SMNVEV (reference sequence). V was clipped by 4 bases and J by 3 bases; unmatched bases: 13.

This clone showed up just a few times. The DNA of the CDR3 is TGTGCCAGCAGCCCTTGGGACAGGGTAAATGAAAAACTGTTTTTT. It is translated as CASSPWDRVNEKLFF. This rearrangement joins TRBV9 to TRBJ1-4; 9 nucleotides match TRBD1. This CDR3 comprises 15 residues. The junction had 6 bases not matched to a gene; V was cut back by 4 bases and J by 5 bases. Germline V gene sequence: CDR1 SGDLS, CDR2 YYNGEE.

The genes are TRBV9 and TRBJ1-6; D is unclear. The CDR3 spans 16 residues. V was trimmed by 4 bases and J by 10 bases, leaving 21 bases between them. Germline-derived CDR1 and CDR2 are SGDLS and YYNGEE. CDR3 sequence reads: CASSLDEWEGGSPLHF. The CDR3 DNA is TGTGCCAGCAGCCTAGATGAATGGGAGGGTGGCTCACCCCTCCACTTT.

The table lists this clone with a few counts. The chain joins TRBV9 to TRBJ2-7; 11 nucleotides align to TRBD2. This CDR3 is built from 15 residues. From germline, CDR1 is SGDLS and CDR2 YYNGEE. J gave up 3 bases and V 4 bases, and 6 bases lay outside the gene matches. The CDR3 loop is CASSLGLAADYEQYF. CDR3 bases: TGTGCCAGCAGCTTGGGACTAGCGGCAGACTACGAGCAGTACTTC. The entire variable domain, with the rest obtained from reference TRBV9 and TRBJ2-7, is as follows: DSGVTQTPKHLITATGQRVTLRCSPRSGDLSVYWYQQSLDQGLQFLIQYYNGEERAKGNILERFSAQQFPDLHSELNLSSLELGDSALYFCASSLGLAADYEQYFGPGTRLTVT.

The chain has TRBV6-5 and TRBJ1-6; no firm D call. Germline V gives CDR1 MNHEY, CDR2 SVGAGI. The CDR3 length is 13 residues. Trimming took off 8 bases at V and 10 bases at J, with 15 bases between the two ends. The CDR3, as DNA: TGTGCCAGCTCCCCGGCCAGGTCGTCACCCCTCCACTTT. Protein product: CASSPARSSPLHF.

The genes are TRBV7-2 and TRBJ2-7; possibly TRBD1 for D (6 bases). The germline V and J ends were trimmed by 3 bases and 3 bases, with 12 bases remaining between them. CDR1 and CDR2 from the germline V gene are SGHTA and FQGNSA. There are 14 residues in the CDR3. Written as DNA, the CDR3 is TGTGCCAGCAGCTTGACAGGCAATATCTACGAGCAGTACTTC. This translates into CASSLTGNIYEQYF.

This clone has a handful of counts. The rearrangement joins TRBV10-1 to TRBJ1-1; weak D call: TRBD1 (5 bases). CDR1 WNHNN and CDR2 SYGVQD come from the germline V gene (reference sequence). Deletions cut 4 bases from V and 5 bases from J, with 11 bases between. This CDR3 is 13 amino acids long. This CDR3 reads CASSVPGGTEAFF. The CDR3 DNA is TGCGCCAGCAGTGTCCCGGGGGGAACTGAAGCTTTCTTT.

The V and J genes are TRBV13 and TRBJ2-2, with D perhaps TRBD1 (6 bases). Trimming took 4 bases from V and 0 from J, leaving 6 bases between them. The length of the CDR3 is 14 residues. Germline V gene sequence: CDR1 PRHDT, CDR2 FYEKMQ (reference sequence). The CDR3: CASSWTANTGELFF. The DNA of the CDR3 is TGTGCCAGCAGCTGGACAGCGAACACCGGGGAGCTGTTTTTT. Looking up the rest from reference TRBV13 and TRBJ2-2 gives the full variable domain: AAGVIQSPRHLIKEKRETATLKCYPIPRHDTVYWYQQGPGQDPQFLISFYEKMQSDKGSIPDRFSAQQFSDYHSELNMSSLELGDSALYFCASSWTANTGELFFGEGSRLTVL.

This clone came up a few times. In nucleotides, the CDR3 is TGTGCCAGCACTGAGGGTAAAAGGGGGAATGGCTACACCTTC. Its translation is CASTEGKRGNGYTF. The rearrangement links TRBV6-1 to TRBJ1-2; TRBD1 might be the D (6 bases). Germline values: CDR1 MNHNS, CDR2 SASEGT. V was shortened by 7 bases and J by 6 bases, with 18 bases between the two germline ends. This CDR3 contains 14 residues.

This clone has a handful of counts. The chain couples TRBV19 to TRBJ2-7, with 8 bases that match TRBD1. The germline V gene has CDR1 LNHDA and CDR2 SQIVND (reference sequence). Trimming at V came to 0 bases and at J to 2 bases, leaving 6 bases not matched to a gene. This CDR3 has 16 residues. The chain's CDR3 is CASSIDRRTGTYEQYF. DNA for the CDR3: TGTGCCAGTAGTATAGATCGCCGGACAGGGACCTACGAGCAGTACTTC.